One and the same sample provided the 31 T cell receptor beta chains below, sequenced in a study of cytomegalovirus exposure and HLA in healthy donors. This PCR relied on a set of 60 Vbeta primers and 13 Jbeta primers. Generated by immunoSEQ multiplex PCR, the TCRdb table keeps only in-frame clones and is missing some. The sample consists of about 43,000 clones, about two thirds of them appearing once. Sequenced sample: PBMCs. The receptors come from a man between 60 and 70 years old in good health and CMV-seropositive.

The rearrangement links TRBV10-1 to TRBJ2-1; 8 nucleotides match TRBD2. The CDR3 contains 14 residues. V lost 2 bases, J lost 10 bases, and 7 bases stayed unmatched. Germline lookup yields CDR1 WNHNN and CDR2 SYGVQD (reference sequence). The CDR3 loop is CASSEGLASREQFF. In DNA, the CDR3 is TGCGCCAGCAGTGAGGGACTAGCCTCTAGGGAGCAGTTCTTC.

This sequence joins TRBV28 and TRBJ1-4; no definite D call. The CDR3 contains 16 residues. Between the trimmed V and J ends, which lost 2 bases and 4 bases, there was a span of 14 bases. Germline CDR1 is MDHEN and CDR2 is SYDVKM. The chain's CDR3 is CASSLPGNWGNEKLFF. The CDR3 DNA reads as TGTGCCAGCAGTTTACCGGGGAATTGGGGTAATGAAAAACTGTTTTTT.

The J gene is TRBJ1-1, the V gene TRBV10-2; D may be TRBD1 (6 bases). Trimming removed 6 bases from V and 4 bases from J, with 18 bases in between. This CDR3 is 15 amino acids long. Germline CDR1 WSHSY, CDR2 SAAADI. CDR3 nucleotides: TGCGCCAGCAGGGAGACACAGGGTTCGAGCACTGAAGCTTTCTTT. It translates to CASRETQGSSTEAFF.

V usage is TRBV11-1 and J usage is TRBJ2-6; D may be TRBD1 (5 bases). V dropped 5 bases and J dropped 0 bases, with 17 bases sitting between them. The CDR3 length is 18 residues. Germline V CDR1 and CDR2: SGHAT, FQDESV (reference sequence). The CDR3 protein is CASSADSLGLSGANVLTF. In DNA form, the CDR3 reads TGTGCCAGCAGCGCCGACAGCTTGGGGCTCTCTGGGGCCAACGTCCTGACTTTC. Full variable domain (rest looked up from reference TRBV11-1 and TRBJ2-6): EAEVAQSPRYKITEKSQAVAFWCDPISGHATLYWYRQILGQGPELLVQFQDESVVDDSQLPKDRFSAERLKGVDSTLKIQPAELGDSAMYLCASSADSLGLSGANVLTFGAGSRLTVL.

The chain employs TRBV9 and TRBJ2-3; D possibly corresponds to TRBD2 (5 bases). V was shortened by 3 bases and J by 5 bases, with 10 bases between the two germline ends. The CDR3 is made up of 13 amino acids. Germline V gene lookup returns CDR1 SGDLS and CDR2 YYNGEE. The CDR3 spells CASSAGGLDTQYF. Written as DNA, the CDR3 is TGTGCCAGCAGCGCCGGAGGACTAGATACGCAGTATTTT.

This chain uses TRBV27 with TRBJ2-2, with 9 nucleotides matching TRBD2. The CDR3 contains 15 residues. J lost 5 bases, V lost 6 bases, and 7 bases had no gene match. From germline, CDR1 is MNHEY and CDR2 SMNVEV (reference sequence). Written as DNA, the CDR3 is TGTGCCAGCAGACGTAGCGGGAGTTCTACCGGGGAGCTGTTTTTT. It encodes CASRRSGSSTGELFF.

The chain is built from TRBV7-9 and TRBJ1-1; D may be TRBD1 (5 bases). The V end was cut by 1 base, the J end by 4 bases, with 10 bases between. CDR1 and CDR2 (germline): SEHNR, FQNEAQ (reference sequence). This CDR3 has 14 amino acids. In DNA, the CDR3 is TGTGCCAGCAGCTTAGGGGGGGTGGGCACTGAAGCTTTCTTT. This gives the protein CASSLGGVGTEAFF.

The chain joins TRBV6-1 to TRBJ2-5, with 8 bases lining up with TRBD1. The CDR3 length is 13 residues. Germline V gene data show CDR1 as MNHNS and CDR2 as SASEGT. The V gene end was trimmed by 11 bases and the J gene end by 5 bases; junction bases not matched to a gene: 10. The DNA of the CDR3 is TGTGCCGGCCGCAGGGGGCAGCAGGAGACCCAGTACTTC. Amino acid sequence: CAGRRGQQETQYF.

By sample share, this clone is large (0.1 to 1%). This sequence joins TRBV7-9 and TRBJ1-5, with 10 bases aligning to TRBD1. The CDR3 is made up of 17 amino acids. V shed 4 bases and J 11 bases; nucleotides not matched to a gene: 17. Germline CDR1 SEHNR, CDR2 FQNEAQ (reference sequence). CDR3 in DNA: TGTGCCAGCAGCTCATCCCGGGACAGGGGACCATCAGCGGCCCAGCATTTT. Protein: CASSSSRDRGPSAAQHF.

The chain has TRBV4-1 and TRBJ2-7, with D unclear. Germline CDR1 is MGHRA and CDR2 is YSYEKL. This CDR3 region has 11 residues. V was clipped by 2 bases and J by 5 bases, with 4 bases between them. The CDR3 spells CASSQLNEQYF. In DNA form, the CDR3 reads TGCGCCAGCAGCCAATTAAACGAGCAGTACTTC.

The chain has TRBV28 and TRBJ2-5, with 9 bases aligning to TRBD2. The junction had 6 bases not matched to a gene; V was cut back by 2 bases and J by 2 bases. This CDR3 has 16 amino acids. The germline V gene encodes CDR1 MDHEN and CDR2 SYDVKM. CDR3 loop: CASSLQMGLAQETQYF. The CDR3 DNA is TGTGCCAGCAGTTTACAGATGGGACTAGCTCAAGAGACCCAGTACTTC.

The V call is TRBV7-2, the J call TRBJ2-1, with 7 nucleotides matching TRBD1. The CDR3 is made up of 15 amino acids. V was clipped by 6 bases and J by 5 bases; unmatched bases: 10. In germline, CDR1 is SGHTA, CDR2 FQGNSA. The DNA of the CDR3 is TGTGCCAGCAGTTTTGGGACAGCTAGAGACAATGAGCAGTTCTTC. Residues: CASSFGTARDNEQFF.

The CDR3 is CASSFPTGEQYF. The CDR3 DNA follows: TGTGCCAGCAGTTTCCCCACCGGCGAGCAGTACTTC. V is TRBV28 and J is TRBJ2-7; D gene ambiguous. This CDR3 is 12 amino acids long. V dropped 3 bases and J dropped 6 bases, with 9 bases sitting between them. Per germline, CDR1 MDHEN and CDR2 SYDVKM.

The V and J genes are TRBV29-1 and TRBJ2-7; 7 nucleotides agree with TRBD2. Germline CDR1 reads SQVTM; CDR2 reads ANQGSEA. Trimming took 6 bases from V and 2 from J; bases not matched to a gene: 10. The CDR3 sequence is 14 residues long. The CDR3 DNA follows: TGCAGCGTGTTCTGGGCGGGAGTTACCTACGAGCAGTACTTC. It is translated as CSVFWAGVTYEQYF.

This chain links TRBV7-2 with TRBJ1-1, with 9 bases matching TRBD1. Germline lookup yields CDR1 SGHTA and CDR2 FQGNSA. V trimming: 2 bases; J trimming: 6 bases; junction bases outside the gene matches: 10. CDR3 length: 16 residues. CDR3 residues: CASSLSLGQGKPEAFF. For the CDR3, the DNA is TGTGCCAGCAGCTTAAGCCTTGGACAGGGGAAACCTGAAGCTTTCTTT.

The chain is built from TRBV4-2 and TRBJ2-5; D is possibly TRBD2 (6 bases). Germline CDR1 and CDR2: LGHNA and YNFKEQ. The V end lost 2 bases, the J end lost 4 bases, and 17 bases lay between the germline ends. This CDR3 is 16 amino acids long. The CDR3 region is CASSQNADKEGETQYF. The CDR3 DNA follows: TGTGCCAGCAGCCAAAACGCCGACAAGGAGGGAGAGACCCAGTACTTC.

The gene calls are TRBV5-1 and TRBJ2-1; 10 bases align to TRBD2. The CDR3 spans 16 residues. Trimming at V came to 6 bases and at J to 6 bases, leaving 12 bases not matched to a gene. CDR1 and CDR2 from the germline V gene are SGHRS and YFSETQ. CDR3 sequence (DNA): TGCGCCAGCAAGGTGGCTAGCGGGAGCTTGTTCAATGAGCAGTTCTTC. This sequence encodes CASKVASGSLFNEQFF.

This chain joins TRBV7-6 and TRBJ2-3; TRBD2 matches at 8 bases. The length of the CDR3 is 16 residues. Germline V CDR1 and CDR2: SGHVS, FNYEAQ. The J segment lost 3 bases and the V segment lost 5 bases, leaving 10 bases of the junction unmatched. CDR3 sequence (DNA): TGTGCCAGCAGCCGCTCTGCGGGAGGCGATACAGATACGCAGTATTTT. It codes for CASSRSAGGDTDTQYF.

The chain combines TRBV30 with TRBJ2-7; a possible D gene is TRBD2 (6 bases). The germline gives CDR1 GTSNPN, CDR2 SVGIG (reference sequence). This CDR3 spans 14 amino acids. The V end lost 1 base, the J end lost 4 bases, and 14 bases lay between the germline ends. CDR3 sequence: CAWSGLAWEYEQYF. CDR3 nucleotides: TGTGCCTGGAGTGGCCTAGCGTGGGAGTACGAGCAGTACTTC.

The chain couples TRBV19 to TRBJ1-2; the match to TRBD1 covers 7 bases. The CDR3 sequence is 14 residues long. J was trimmed by 2 bases and V by 3 bases; bases with no gene match: 3. Looked up from germline, CDR1 is LNHDA and CDR2 is SQIVND (reference sequence). The DNA of the CDR3 is TGTGCCAGTAGTATTGGGGACAGCAACTATGGCTACACCTTC. Residues: CASSIGDSNYGYTF.

V usage is TRBV13 and J usage is TRBJ2-3; 9 positions match TRBD2. J lost 3 bases, V lost 1 base, and 5 bases had no gene match. CDR3 size: 16 residues. Per germline, CDR1 PRHDT and CDR2 FYEKMQ (reference sequence). The CDR3, as DNA: TGTGCCAGCAGCTTAGTGGCGGGAGGGCCTACAGATACGCAGTATTTT. Its translation: CASSLVAGGPTDTQYF. The whole variable domain, remainder taken from reference TRBV13 and TRBJ2-3, is AAGVIQSPRHLIKEKRETATLKCYPIPRHDTVYWYQQGPGQDPQFLISFYEKMQSDKGSIPDRFSAQQFSDYHSELNMSSLELGDSALYFCASSLVAGGPTDTQYFGPGTRLTVL.

V usage is TRBV9 and J usage is TRBJ2-5; weak D call: TRBD2 (7 bases). The CDR3 extends over 14 amino acids. CDR1 and CDR2 (germline): SGDLS, YYNGEE. Trimming shortened V by 2 bases and J by 4 bases, and 12 bases separated the two germline ends. The DNA of the CDR3 is TGTGCCAGCAGCGTTGGAGGGGGGGCAGAGACCCAGTACTTC. This sequence encodes CASSVGGGAETQYF.

This chain links TRBV28 with TRBJ2-1, with D possibly TRBD2 on 5 matching bases. This CDR3 spans 20 amino acids. The germline CDR1 and CDR2 sequences are MDHEN and SYDVKM. V lost 7 bases and J lost 2, with 30 bases in between. CDR3 residues: CASTLPRWAGRPLAYNEQFF. The CDR3 DNA is TGTGCCAGCACTCTCCCCCGGTGGGCAGGTCGACCACTAGCCTACAATGAGCAGTTCTTC.

The chain has TRBV15 and TRBJ2-2; 7 nucleotides align to TRBD2. This CDR3 has 18 amino acids. Germline CDR1 reads LNHNV; CDR2 reads YYDKDF (reference sequence). J gave up 2 bases and V 1 base, and 10 bases lay outside the gene matches. The CDR3 DNA reads as TGTGCCACCAGCAGAGTCCTTGGGCGGGAGAGAAACACCGGGGAGCTGTTTTTT. It translates to CATSRVLGRERNTGELFF.

This clone was counted a few times. An end of the junction differs from the germline gene, which may be a read error. V is TRBV2 and J is TRBJ2-7, with D possibly being TRBD1 (7 bases). The germline CDR1 and CDR2 sequences are SNHLY and FYNNEI. The CDR3 extends over 17 amino acids. For the CDR3, the DNA is TGTGCCAGCAGCGAAGGGGGCGGGACAGTGCATTTTTACGAGCAGTACTTC. Its translation is CASSEGGGTVHFYEQYF.

The V and J genes are TRBV14 and TRBJ2-1; D unresolved. CDR1 is SGHDN, CDR2 FVKESK, per germline. Trimming stripped 0 bases from V and 0 bases from J, with 9 bases between. The length of the CDR3 is 16 residues. As DNA, the CDR3 is TGTGCCAGCAGCCAAGATGGGCATTTCTCCTACAATGAGCAGTTCTTC. It specifies CASSQDGHFSYNEQFF.

The chain couples TRBV27 to TRBJ2-7; 9 bases are a match to TRBD2. V was pared by 5 bases and J by 3 bases, with 8 bases of the junction left unmatched. CDR1 and CDR2 (germline): MNHEY, SMNVEV (reference sequence). The CDR3 sequence is 15 residues long. CDR3 residues: CASSPSGEYGYEQYF. CDR3 nucleotide sequence: TGTGCCAGCAGTCCTAGCGGGGAGTACGGCTACGAGCAGTACTTC.

The V call is TRBV29-1, the J call TRBJ1-1, with D possibly TRBD1 on 5 matching bases. Germline-derived CDR1 and CDR2 are SQVTM and ANQGSEA. This CDR3 has 13 amino acids. The V end lost 6 bases, the J end lost 4 bases, and 15 bases lay between the germline ends. The CDR3 sequence is CSVGPLLGTEAFF. CDR3 nucleotide sequence: TGCAGCGTGGGGCCCCTCTTGGGCACTGAAGCTTTCTTT.

V and J are TRBV29-1 and TRBJ2-5, with D hard to call. The DNA end is more similar to TRBJ2-7, so the J call may be wrong. The CDR3 loop spans 12 amino acids. The germline V gene encodes CDR1 SQVTM and CDR2 ANQGSEA. The CDR3 sequence is CSVEGLSYEQYF. In nucleotides, the CDR3 is TGCAGCGTTGAAGGACTCTCCTACGAGCAGTACTTC.

This chain uses TRBV4-3 with TRBJ1-4, with D tentatively TRBD1 (5 bases). CDR1 LGHNA and CDR2 YSLEER come from the germline V gene. This CDR3 has 16 amino acids. V was trimmed by 4 bases and J by 4 bases, leaving 16 bases between them. CDR3 residues: CASSPQEGRGNEKLFF. In DNA, the CDR3 is TGCGCCAGCAGCCCCCAAGAGGGGAGGGGTAATGAAAAACTGTTTTTT.

This chain joins TRBV28 and TRBJ1-1; D unclear. The CDR3 runs 14 residues. V was cut by 5 bases and J by 4 bases, with 14 bases left in between. Per the germline V gene, CDR1 is MDHEN and CDR2 is SYDVKM. The DNA of the CDR3 is TGTGCCAGCAGTCCCCGGTCGTTTGGCACTGAAGCTTTCTTT. This codes for CASSPRSFGTEAFF.